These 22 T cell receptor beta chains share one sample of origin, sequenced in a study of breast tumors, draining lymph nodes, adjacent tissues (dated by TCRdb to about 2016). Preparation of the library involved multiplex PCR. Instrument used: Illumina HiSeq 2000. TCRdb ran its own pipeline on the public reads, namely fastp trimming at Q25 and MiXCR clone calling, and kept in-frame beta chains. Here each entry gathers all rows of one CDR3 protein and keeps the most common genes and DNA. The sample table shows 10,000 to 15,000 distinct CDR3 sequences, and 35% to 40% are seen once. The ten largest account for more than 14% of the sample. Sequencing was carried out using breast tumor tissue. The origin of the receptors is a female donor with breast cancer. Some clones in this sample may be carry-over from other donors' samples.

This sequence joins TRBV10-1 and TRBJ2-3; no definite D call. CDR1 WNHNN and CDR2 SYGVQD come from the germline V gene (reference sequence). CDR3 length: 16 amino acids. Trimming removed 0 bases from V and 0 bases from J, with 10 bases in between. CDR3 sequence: CASSESGGVSTDTQYF. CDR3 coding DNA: TGCGCCAGCAGTGAGTCTGGCGGAGTTAGCACAGATACGCAGTATTTT.

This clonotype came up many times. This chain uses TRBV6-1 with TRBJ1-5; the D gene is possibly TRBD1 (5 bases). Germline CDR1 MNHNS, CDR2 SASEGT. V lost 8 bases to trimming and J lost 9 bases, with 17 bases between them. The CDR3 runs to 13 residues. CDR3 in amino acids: CASRGTGSGPQHF. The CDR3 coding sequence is TGTGCCAGCCGGGGGACGGGCTCAGGGCCCCAGCATTTT.

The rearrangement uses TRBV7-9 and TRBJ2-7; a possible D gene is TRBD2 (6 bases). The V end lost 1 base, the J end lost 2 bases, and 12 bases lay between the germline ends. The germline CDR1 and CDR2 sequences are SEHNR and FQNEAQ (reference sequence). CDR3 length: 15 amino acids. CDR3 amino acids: CASSLVKRAPYEQYF. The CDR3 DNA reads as TGTGCCAGCAGCTTAGTCAAGCGGGCCCCCTACGAGCAGTACTTC.

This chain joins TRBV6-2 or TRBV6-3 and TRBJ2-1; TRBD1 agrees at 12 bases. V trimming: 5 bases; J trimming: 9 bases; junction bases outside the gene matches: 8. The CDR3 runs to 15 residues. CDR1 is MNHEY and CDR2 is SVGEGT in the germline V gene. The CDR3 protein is CASSEPGQGASEQFF. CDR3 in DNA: TGTGCCAGCAGTGAACCGGGACAGGGGGCTTCTGAGCAGTTCTTC.

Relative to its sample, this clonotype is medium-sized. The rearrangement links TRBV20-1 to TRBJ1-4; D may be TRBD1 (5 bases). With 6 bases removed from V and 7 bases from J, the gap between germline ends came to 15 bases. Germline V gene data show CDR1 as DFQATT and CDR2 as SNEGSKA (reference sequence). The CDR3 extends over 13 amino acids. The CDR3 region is CSAPSRASEKLFF. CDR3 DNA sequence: TGCAGTGCCCCGAGCAGGGCCAGTGAAAAACTGTTTTTT.

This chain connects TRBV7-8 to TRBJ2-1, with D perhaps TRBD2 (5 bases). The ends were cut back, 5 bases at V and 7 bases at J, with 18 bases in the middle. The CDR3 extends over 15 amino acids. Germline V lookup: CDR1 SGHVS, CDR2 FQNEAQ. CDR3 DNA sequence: TGTGCCAGCAGCCACCGGACTGGCAGTGGGAATGAGCAGTTCTTC. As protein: CASSHRTGSGNEQFF. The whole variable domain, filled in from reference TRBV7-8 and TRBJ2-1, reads GAGVSQSPRYKVAKRGQDVALRCDPISGHVSLFWYQQALGQGPEFLTYFQNEAQLDKSGLPSDRFFAERPEGSVSTLKIQRTQQEDSAVYLCASSHRTGSGNEQFFGPGTRLTVL.

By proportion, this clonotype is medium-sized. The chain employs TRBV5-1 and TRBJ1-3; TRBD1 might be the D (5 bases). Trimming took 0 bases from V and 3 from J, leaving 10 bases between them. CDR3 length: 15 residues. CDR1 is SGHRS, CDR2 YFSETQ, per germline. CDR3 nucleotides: TGCGCCAGCAGCTTGGACAGGCCCTTTGGAAACACCATATATTTT. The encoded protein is CASSLDRPFGNTIYF.

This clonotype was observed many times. CDR3 residues: CASSGVRRGPYEQYF. Written as DNA, the CDR3 is TGTGCCAGCTCGGGAGTAAGGCGGGGCCCCTACGAGCAGTACTTC. V gene TRBV6-2 or TRBV6-3 combines with J gene TRBJ2-7; perhaps TRBD2 as D (6 bases). The germline CDR1 and CDR2 sequences are MNHEY and SVGEGT. The CDR3 has 15 amino acids. Trimming stripped 8 bases from V and 2 bases from J, with 19 bases between.

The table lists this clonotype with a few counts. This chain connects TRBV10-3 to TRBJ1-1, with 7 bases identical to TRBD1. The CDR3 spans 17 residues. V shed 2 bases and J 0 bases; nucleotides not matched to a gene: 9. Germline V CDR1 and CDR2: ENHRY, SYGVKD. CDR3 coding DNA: TGTGCCATCAGTGAGCCCCTAGCCGGGACAGTGAACACTGAAGCTTTCTTT. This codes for CAISEPLAGTVNTEAFF.

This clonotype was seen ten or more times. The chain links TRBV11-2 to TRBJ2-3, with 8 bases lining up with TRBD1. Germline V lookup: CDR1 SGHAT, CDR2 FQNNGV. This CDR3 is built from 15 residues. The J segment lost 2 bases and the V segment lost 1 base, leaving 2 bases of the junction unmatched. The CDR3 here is CASSLGTGNTDTQYF. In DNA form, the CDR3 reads TGTGCCAGCAGCTTAGGGACAGGGAACACAGATACGCAGTATTTT.

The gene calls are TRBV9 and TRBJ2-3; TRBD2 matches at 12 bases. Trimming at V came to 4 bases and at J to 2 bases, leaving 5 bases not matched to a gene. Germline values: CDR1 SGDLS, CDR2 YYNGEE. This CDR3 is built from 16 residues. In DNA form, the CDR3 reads TGTGCCAGCAGCCCACGGACTAGCGGGGTCACAGATACGCAGTATTTT. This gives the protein CASSPRTSGVTDTQYF.

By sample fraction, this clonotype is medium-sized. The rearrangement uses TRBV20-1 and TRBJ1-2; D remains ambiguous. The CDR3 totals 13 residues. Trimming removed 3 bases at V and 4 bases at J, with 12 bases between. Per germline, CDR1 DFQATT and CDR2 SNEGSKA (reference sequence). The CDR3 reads CSASAQDRYGYTF. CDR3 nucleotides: TGCAGTGCTAGCGCTCAGGATCGCTATGGCTACACCTTC.

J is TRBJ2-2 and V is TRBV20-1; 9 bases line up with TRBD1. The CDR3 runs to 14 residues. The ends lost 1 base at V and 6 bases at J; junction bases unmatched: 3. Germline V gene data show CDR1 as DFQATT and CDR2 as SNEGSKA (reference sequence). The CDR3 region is CSARGDRDPGELFF. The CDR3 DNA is TGCAGTGCTAGAGGGGACAGGGACCCCGGGGAGCTGTTTTTT.

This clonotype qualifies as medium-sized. The CDR3 bases are TGCAGTGCTAATCCGACTAGCCCCACCTACGAGCAGTACTTC. It encodes CSANPTSPTYEQYF. The chain is built from TRBV20-1 and TRBJ2-7; TRBD2 aligns across 7 bases. V dropped 4 bases and J dropped 2; count of bases not matched to a gene: 8. The germline V gene encodes CDR1 DFQATT and CDR2 SNEGSKA (reference sequence). The CDR3 extends over 14 amino acids.

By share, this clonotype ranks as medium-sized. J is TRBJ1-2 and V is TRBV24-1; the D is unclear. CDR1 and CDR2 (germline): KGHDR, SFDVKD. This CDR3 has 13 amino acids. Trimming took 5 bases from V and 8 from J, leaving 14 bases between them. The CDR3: CATSGPGYVGYTF. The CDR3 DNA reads TGTGCCACCAGTGGGCCTGGCTATGTCGGCTACACCTTC.

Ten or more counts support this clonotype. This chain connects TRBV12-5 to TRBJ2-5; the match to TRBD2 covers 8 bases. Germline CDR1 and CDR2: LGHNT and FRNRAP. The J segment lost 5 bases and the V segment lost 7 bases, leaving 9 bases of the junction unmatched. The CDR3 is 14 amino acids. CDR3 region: CASAQSGTRETQYF. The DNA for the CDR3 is TGTGCTAGTGCCCAATCAGGGACTAGGGAGACCCAGTACTTC.

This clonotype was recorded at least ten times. CDR3 protein: CASGTLGETQYF. The CDR3 nucleotides are TGTGCCAGCGGGACCCTCGGAGAGACCCAGTACTTC. The chain carries TRBV2 and TRBJ2-5; either TRBD1 or TRBD2 may fit D (5 bases each). Deletions cut 8 bases from V and 4 bases from J, with 11 bases between. CDR1 is SNHLY and CDR2 is FYNNEI in the germline V gene. The CDR3 sequence is 12 residues long.

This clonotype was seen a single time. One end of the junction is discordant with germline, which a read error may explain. Written as DNA, the CDR3 is TGCGCCAGCAGCTTAGGGGGGAGTGGTACGCAGTATTTT. Translating gives CASSLGGSGTQYF. The chain links TRBV11-1 to TRBJ2-3; either TRBD1 or TRBD2 may supply D (6 bases each). The CDR3 extends over 13 amino acids. Per germline, CDR1 SGHAT and CDR2 FQDESV (reference sequence).

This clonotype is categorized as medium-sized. The CDR3 sequence is CSARDTDNDNEQFF. CDR3 nucleotides: TGCAGTGCTAGAGATACGGACAACGACAATGAGCAGTTCTTC. The V call is TRBV20-1, the J call TRBJ2-1; D possibly corresponds to TRBD1 (5 bases). The V gene lost 0 bases and the J gene lost 5 bases, with 11 bases spanning the gap. Germline CDR1 and CDR2: DFQATT and SNEGSKA (reference sequence). The CDR3 spans 14 residues.

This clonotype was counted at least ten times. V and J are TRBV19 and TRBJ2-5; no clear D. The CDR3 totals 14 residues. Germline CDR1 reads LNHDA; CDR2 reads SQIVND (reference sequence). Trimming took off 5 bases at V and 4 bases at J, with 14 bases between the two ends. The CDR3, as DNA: TGTGCCAGTAGTTTACGTTCTGATGGAGAGACCCAGTACTTC. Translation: CASSLRSDGETQYF.

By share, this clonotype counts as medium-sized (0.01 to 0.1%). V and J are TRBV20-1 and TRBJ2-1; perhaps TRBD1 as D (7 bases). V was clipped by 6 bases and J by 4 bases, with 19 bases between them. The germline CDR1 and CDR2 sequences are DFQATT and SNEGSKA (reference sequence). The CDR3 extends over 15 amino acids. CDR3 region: CSAATGGGKYNEQFF. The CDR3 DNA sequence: TGCAGTGCCGCGACCGGAGGGGGCAAGTACAATGAGCAGTTCTTC.

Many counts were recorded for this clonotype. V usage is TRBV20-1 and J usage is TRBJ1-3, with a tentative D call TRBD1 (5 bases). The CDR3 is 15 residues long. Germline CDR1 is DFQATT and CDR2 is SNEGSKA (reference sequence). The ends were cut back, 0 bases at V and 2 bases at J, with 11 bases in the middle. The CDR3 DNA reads TGCAGTGCTAGAGACCCAATGGGACCTGGAAACACCATATATTTT. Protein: CSARDPMGPGNTIYF.